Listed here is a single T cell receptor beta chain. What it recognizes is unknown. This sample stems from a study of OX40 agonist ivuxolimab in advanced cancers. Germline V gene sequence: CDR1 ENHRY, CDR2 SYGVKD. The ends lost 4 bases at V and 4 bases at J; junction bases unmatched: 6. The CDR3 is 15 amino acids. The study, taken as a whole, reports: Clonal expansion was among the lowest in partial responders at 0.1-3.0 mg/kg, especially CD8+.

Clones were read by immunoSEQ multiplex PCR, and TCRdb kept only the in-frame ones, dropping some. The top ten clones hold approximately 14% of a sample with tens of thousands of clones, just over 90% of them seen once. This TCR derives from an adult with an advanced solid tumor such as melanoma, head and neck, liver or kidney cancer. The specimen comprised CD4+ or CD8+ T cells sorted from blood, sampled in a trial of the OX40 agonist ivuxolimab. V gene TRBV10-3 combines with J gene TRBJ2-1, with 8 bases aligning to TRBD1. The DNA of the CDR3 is TGTGCCATCAGTGGGGACAGGACGGGGTACAATGAGCAGTTCTTC. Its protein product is CAISGDRTGYNEQFF.